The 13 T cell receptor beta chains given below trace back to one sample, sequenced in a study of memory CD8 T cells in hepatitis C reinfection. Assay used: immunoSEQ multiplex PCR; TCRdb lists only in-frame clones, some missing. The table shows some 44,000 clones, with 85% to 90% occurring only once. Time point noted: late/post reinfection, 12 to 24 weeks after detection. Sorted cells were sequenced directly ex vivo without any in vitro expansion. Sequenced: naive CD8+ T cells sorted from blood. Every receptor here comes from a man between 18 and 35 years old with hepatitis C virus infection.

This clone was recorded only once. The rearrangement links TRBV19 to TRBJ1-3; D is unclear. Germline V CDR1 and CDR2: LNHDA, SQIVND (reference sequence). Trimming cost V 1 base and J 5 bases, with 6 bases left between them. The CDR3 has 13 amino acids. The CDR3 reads CASSIGRRNTIYF. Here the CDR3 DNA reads TGTGCCAGTAGTATAGGGAGGCGAAACACCATATATTTT.

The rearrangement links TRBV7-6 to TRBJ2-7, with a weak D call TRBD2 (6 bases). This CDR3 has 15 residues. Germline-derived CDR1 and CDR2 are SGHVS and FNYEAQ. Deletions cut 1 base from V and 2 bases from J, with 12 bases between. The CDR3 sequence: CASSLEAGPTYEQYF. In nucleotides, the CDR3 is TGTGCCAGCAGCTTAGAGGCGGGACCGACCTACGAGCAGTACTTC.

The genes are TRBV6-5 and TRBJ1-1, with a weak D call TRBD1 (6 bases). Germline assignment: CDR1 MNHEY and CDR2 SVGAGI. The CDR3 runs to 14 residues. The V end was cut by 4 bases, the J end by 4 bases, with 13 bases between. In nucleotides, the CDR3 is TGTGCCAGCAGTTGGGAGGGGGGGGGCACTGAAGCTTTCTTT. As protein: CASSWEGGGTEAFF.

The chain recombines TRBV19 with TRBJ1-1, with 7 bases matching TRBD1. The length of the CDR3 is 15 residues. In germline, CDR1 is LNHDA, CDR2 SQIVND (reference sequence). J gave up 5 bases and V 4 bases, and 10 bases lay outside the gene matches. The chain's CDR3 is CASSNLGGARTEAFF. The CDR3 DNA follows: TGTGCCAGTAGTAACTTAGGGGGCGCTCGGACTGAAGCTTTCTTT.

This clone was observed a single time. The CDR3 sequence is CASSSRAGVKQFF. CDR3 bases: TGTGCCAGTAGCTCGAGGGCGGGAGTAAAGCAGTTCTTC. This sequence joins TRBV19 and TRBJ2-1; 7 bases are shared with TRBD2. Germline CDR1 reads LNHDA; CDR2 reads SQIVND (reference sequence). Losses at the gene ends were 6 bases for V and 11 bases for J; bases not matched to a gene: 10. This CDR3 spans 13 amino acids.

CDR3 loop: CASSTSSGQLYEQYF. The CDR3 DNA reads TGTGCCAGTAGTACCTCCTCTGGACAGCTCTACGAGCAGTACTTC. The genes are TRBV19 and TRBJ2-5; a possible D gene is TRBD1 (6 bases). The J call may be incorrect, as the DNA end agrees better with TRBJ2-7. The CDR3 is 15 residues long. Germline V CDR1 and CDR2: LNHDA, SQIVND (reference sequence).

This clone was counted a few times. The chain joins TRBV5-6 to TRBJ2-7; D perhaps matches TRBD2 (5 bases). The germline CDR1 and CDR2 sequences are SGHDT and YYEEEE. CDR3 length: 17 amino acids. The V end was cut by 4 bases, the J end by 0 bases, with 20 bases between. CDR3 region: CASSRSYPSGNSYEQYF. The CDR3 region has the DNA TGTGCCAGCAGCAGAAGCTATCCATCCGGGAACTCCTACGAGCAGTACTTC. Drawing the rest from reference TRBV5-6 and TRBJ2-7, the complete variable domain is DAGVTQSPTHLIKTRGQQVTLRCSPKSGHDTVSWYQQALGQGPQFIFQYYEEEERQRGNFPDRFSGHQFPNYSSELNVNALLLGDSALYLCASSRSYPSGNSYEQYFGPGTRLTVT.

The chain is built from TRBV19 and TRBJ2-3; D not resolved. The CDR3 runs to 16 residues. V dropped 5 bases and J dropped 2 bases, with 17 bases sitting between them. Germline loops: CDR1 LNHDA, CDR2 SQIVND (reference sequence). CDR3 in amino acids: CASSLRSLDFTDTQYF. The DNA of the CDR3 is TGTGCCAGTAGTTTGAGGTCCCTGGATTTCACAGATACGCAGTATTTT.

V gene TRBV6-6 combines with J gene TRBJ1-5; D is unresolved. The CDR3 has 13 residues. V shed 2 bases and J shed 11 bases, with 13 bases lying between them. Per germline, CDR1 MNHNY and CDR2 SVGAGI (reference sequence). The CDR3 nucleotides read TGTGCCAGCAGTTACGCGACCGGAGAAACCCAGCATTTT. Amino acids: CASSYATGETQHF.

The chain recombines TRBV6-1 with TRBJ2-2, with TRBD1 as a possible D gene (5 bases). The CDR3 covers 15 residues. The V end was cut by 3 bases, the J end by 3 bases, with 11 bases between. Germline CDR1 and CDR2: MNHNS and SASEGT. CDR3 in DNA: TGTGCCAGCAGTGACTGGGGCGCGGACACCGGGGAGCTGTTTTTT. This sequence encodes CASSDWGADTGELFF.

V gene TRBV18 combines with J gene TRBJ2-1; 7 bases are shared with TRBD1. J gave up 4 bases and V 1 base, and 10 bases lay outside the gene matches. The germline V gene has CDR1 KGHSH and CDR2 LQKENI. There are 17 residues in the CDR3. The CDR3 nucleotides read TGTGCCAGCTCACCACTCGACAGGGTACCCGTATACAATGAGCAGTTCTTC. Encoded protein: CASSPLDRVPVYNEQFF.

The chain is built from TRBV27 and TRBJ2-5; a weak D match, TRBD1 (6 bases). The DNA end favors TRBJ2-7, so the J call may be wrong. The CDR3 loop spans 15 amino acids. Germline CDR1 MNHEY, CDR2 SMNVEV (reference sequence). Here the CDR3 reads CASSPRAGVLYEQYF. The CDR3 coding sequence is TGTGCCAGCAGTCCCCGGGCAGGGGTCCTCTACGAGCAGTACTTC.

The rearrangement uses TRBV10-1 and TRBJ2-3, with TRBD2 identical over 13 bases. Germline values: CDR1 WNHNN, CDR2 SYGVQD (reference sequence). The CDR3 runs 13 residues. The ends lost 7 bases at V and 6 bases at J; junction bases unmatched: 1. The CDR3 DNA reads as TGCGCCAGCAAGGGACTAGCGGGGGATACGCAGTATTTT. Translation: CASKGLAGDTQYF.